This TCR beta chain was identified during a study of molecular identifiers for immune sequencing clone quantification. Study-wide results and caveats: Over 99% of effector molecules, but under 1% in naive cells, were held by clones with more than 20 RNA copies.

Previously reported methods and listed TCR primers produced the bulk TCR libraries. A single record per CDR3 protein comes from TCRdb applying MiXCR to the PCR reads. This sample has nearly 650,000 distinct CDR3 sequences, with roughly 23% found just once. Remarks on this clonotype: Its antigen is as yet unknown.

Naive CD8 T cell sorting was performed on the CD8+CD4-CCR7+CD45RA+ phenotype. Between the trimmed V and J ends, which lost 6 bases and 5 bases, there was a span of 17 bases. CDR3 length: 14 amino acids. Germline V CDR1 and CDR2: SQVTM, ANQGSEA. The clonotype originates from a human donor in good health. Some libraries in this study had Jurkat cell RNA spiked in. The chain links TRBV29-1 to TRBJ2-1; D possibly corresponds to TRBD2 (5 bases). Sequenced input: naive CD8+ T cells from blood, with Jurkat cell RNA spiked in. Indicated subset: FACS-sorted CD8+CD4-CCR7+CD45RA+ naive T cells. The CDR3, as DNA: TGCAGCGTCCCCCGGACCGAGGGTGACAATGAGCAGTTCTTC. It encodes CSVPRTEGDNEQFF.